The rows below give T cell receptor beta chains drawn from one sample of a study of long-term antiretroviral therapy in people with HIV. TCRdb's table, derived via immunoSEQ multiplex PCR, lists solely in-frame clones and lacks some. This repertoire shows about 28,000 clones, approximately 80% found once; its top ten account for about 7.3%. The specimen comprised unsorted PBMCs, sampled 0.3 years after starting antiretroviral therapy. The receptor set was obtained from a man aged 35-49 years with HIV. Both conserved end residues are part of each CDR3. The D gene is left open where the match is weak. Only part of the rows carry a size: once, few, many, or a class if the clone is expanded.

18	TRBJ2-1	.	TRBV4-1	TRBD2	TGCGCCAGCAGCCAAGGTCTAGCGGGGGGGCTTTTCTACAATGAGCAGTTCTTC	CASSQGLAGGLFYNEQFF
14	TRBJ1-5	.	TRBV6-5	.	TGTGCCAGCAGTTACCGCGGGGGACGGCAGCCCCAGCATTTT	CASSYRGGRQPQHF
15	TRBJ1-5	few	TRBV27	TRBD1	TGTGCCAGCAGTTCCGGACAGGCGGGGAGTCAGCCCCAGCATTTT	CASSSGQAGSQPQHF
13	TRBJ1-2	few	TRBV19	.	TGTGCCAGTAGTGGCAGTCCGAACTATGGCTACACCTTC	CASSGSPNYGYTF
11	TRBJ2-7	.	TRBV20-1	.	TGCAGTGCTCAAGGGGACTACGAGCAGTACTTC	CSAQGDYEQYF
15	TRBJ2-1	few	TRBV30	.	TGTGCCTGGAGGGCGGATAGCGGAACCTACAATGAGCAGTTCTTC	CAWRADSGTYNEQFF
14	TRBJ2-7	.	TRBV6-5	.	TGTGCCAGCAGTTACTGGGGGCCCTCCTACGAGCAGTACTTC	CASSYWGPSYEQYF
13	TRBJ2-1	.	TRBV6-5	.	TGTGCCAGCAGTTACTCGGGACCCAATGAGCAGTTCTTC	CASSYSGPNEQFF
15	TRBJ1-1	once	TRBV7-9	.	TGTGCCAGCAGCTTAGTTGGGGGGCGAAGTACTGAAGCTTTCTTT	CASSLVGGRSTEAFF
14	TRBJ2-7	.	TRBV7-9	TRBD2	TGTGCCAGCGGCCTCAGGAGCGGGAGTTACGAGCAGTACTTC	CASGLRSGSYEQYF
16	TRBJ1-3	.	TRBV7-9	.	TGTGCCAGCAGCCCCTACGGACGGACCTCTGGAAACACCATATATTTT	CASSPYGRTSGNTIYF
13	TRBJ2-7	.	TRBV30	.	TGTGCCTGTCCGGGACTCCGGGCACCCGAGCAGTACTTC	CACPGLRAPEQYF
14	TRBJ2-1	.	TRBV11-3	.	TGTGCCAGCAGCCTCGGCACTTTGAGGAATGAGCAGTTCTTC	CASSLGTLRNEQFF
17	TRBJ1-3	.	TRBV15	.	TGTGCCACCAGCAGAGATTTCCCGTTAACAGCTGGAAACACCATATATTTT	CATSRDFPLTAGNTIYF
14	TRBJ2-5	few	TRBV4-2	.	TGTGCCAGCAGCCAAAAGGCAGACCAAGAGACCCAGTACTTC	CASSQKADQETQYF
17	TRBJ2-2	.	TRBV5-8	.	TGTGCCAGCAGCTTGCTGGGGTCGTCGCACCGCACCGGGGAGCTGTTTTTT	CASSLLGSSHRTGELFF
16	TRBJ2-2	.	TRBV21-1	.	TGTGCCAGCAGCAAAGCCGAGCGGCCGAACACCGGGGAGCTGTTTTTT	CASSKAERPNTGELFF
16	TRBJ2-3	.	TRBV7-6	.	TGTGCCAGCAGCTTAATGTCGGGACTCCTCACAGATACGCAGTATTTT	CASSLMSGLLTDTQYF
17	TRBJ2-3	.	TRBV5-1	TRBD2	TGCGCCAGCAGCTTGGAGGGCCGGCGGGGGGGAAGAGATACGCAGTATTTT	CASSLEGRRGGRDTQYF
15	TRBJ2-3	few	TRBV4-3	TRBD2	TGCGCCAGCAGCCAAGATAGCGGGGAGGCAGATACGCAGTATTTT	CASSQDSGEADTQYF
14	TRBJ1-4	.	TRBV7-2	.	TGTGCCAGCAGTCTAAGGGGAGGCGGTGAAAAACTGTTTTTT	CASSLRGGGEKLFF
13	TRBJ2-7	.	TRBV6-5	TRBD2	TGTGCCAGCAGCTCCGGGACTAACTACGAGCAGTACTTC	CASSSGTNYEQYF
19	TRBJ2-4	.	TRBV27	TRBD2	TGTGCCAGCAGCCCCAGGAGCCAGGAGAGCTCTAGCGGCAAAAACATTCAGTACTTC	CASSPRSQESSSGKNIQYF
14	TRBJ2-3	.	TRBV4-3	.	TGCGCCAGCAGCGTTCGGGGAGGACAGAGCACGCAGTATTTT	CASSVRGGQSTQYF
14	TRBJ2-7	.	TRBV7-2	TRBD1	TGTGCCAGCAGCTTATCTAACACAGGGGGCGAGCAGTACTTC	CASSLSNTGGEQYF
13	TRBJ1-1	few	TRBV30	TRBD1	TGTGCCTGGAACAGGGGGCTGAGCACTGAAGCTTTCTTT	CAWNRGLSTEAFF
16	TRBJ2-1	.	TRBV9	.	TGTGCCAGCAGCGTAGATCTAGACCCCTCCTACAATGAGCAGTTCTTC	CASSVDLDPSYNEQFF
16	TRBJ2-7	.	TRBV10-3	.	TGTGCCATCAGTGAGCCCCCTTCAGGTCTCCTCTACGAGCAGTACTTC	CAISEPPSGLLYEQYF
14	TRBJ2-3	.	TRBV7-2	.	TGTGCCAGCAGCTTAGATGGGGGTAGGGATACGCAGTATTTT	CASSLDGGRDTQYF
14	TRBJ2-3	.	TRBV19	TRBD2	TGTGCCAGTTCCAGCGGGGGGGCCACAGATACGCAGTATTTT	CASSSGGATDTQYF
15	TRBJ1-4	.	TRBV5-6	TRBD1	TGTGCCAGCAGCCCACCGGGGACAGGGCGTGAAAAACTGTTTTTT	CASSPPGTGREKLFF
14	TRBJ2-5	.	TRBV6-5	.	TGTGCCAGCAGTTATCAAGTTGGGGGAGAGACCCAGTACTTC	CASSYQVGGETQYF
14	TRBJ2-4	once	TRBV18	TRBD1	TGTGCCAGCTCACCACGGACAGGAAAAAACATTCAGTACTTC	CASSPRTGKNIQYF
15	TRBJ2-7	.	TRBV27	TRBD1	TGTGCCAGCAGTACACCGGGACAGGGGATAGACGAGCAGTACTTC	CASSTPGQGIDEQYF
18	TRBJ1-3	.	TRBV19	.	TGTGCCAGTAGTATAGACGTCCGGGACACCTATTCTGGAAACACCATATATTTT	CASSIDVRDTYSGNTIYF
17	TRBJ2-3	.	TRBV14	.	TGTGCCAGCAGCCCCTCGGCGACCTTTTTAGGCACAGATACGCAGTATTTT	CASSPSATFLGTDTQYF
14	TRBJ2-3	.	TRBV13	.	TGTGCCAGCAGCTTATGGCAGCGCACAGATACGCAGTATTTT	CASSLWQRTDTQYF
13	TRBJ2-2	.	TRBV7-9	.	TGTGCCAGCAACGTACGGGCCACCGGGGAGCTGTTTTTT	CASNVRATGELFF
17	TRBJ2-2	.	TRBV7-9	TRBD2	TGTGCCAGCAGCTTAGAGTCGTTAGCGGGATTAACCGGGGAGCTGTTTTTT	CASSLESLAGLTGELFF
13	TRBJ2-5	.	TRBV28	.	TGTGCCAGCAGTTTAGCGGGAATTGGGACCCAGTACTTC	CASSLAGIGTQYF
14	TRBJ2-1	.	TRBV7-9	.	TGTGCCAGCAGCTTAACGGGGCCTTACTATGAGCAGTTCTTC	CASSLTGPYYEQFF
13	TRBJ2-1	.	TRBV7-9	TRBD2	TGTGCCAGCAGCCAAGGGGCTAGCGGGCAGCAGTTCTTC	CASSQGASGQQFF
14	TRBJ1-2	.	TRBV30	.	TGTGCCGGGTCAGGAGGGGCGAACAGCTATGGCTACACCTTC	CAGSGGANSYGYTF
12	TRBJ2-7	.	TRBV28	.	TGTGCCAGCAGAGCCCTACAGGGTCCTGAGTACTTC	CASRALQGPEYF
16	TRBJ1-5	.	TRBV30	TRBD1	TGTGCCTGGAGCAGAAGAACAGGGGATGGCAATCAGCCCCAGCATTTT	CAWSRRTGDGNQPQHF
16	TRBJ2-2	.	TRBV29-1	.	TGCAGCGTTAAGGAACGGACTATTCCGAACACCGGGGAGCTGTTTTTT	CSVKERTIPNTGELFF
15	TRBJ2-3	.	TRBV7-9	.	TGTGCCAGCAGCTCTGGGGGCCCGGGGACAGATACGCAGTATTTT	CASSSGGPGTDTQYF